The entry below gives a single T cell receptor (beta chain) sequence along with its context. The table lists this clone with a few counts. The clone's antigen remains unknown. One base away there is no much larger clone; base qualities are not given. This specimen's time point label, interpreted: before neoadjuvant nivolumab. The patients had newly diagnosed stage II-IVA oral cavity squamous cell carcinoma and had not received any prior systemic or radiation treatment. The cohort consisted of patients with HPV-negative, locally advanced oral cavity squamous cell carcinoma. No culture maintenance or expansion was done, as the peripheral blood mononuclear cells went straight to analysis. The samples were drawn from a longitudinal correlative study tied to a single-arm phase II trial testing neoadjuvant nivolumab in oral cavity squamous cell carcinoma. Genomic DNA-based TCRbeta sequencing was performed on subject-matched pre- and post-treatment PBMCs and tumors from three responders and three non-responders. Peripheral blood mononuclear cells were drawn once before nivolumab treatment and a second time after treatment, when surgery took place. Genomic DNA was isolated from PBMCs using the Maxwell RSC DNA from Cells kit.

For deep sequencing of PBMC libraries, mostly around 480 ng of input genomic DNA was used, and six replicates were run per sample. TCRbeta libraries were prepared with the immunoSEQ hsTCRbeta kit according to the manufacturer's instructions. Sequencing of the completed libraries took place using an Illumina NovaSeq 6000 S4 flow cell after they had been pooled to 2.5 to 3.5 nM. Per the authors' processing: The immunoSEQ Analyzer handled quality control and preprocessing of the raw data. The analysis was restricted to productive rearrangements, with each unique CDR3 amino acid sequence defining a clonotype. Repertoire clonality was estimated as the Gini-Simpson index, which was computed with the R package tcR. Gini indices were compared with Student's t test, and associations with tumor size change were assessed by Pearson correlation. The immuneACCESS repertoire file appears here via TCRdb, limited to in-frame rearrangements. These files lack a portion of the clones; in checked studies, under half of the deficit traces to unresolved V genes, and the cause of the others is not known. The V and J calls and clone size come from that table; D and trimming were worked out from the DNA. The sample table records tens of thousands of clones; around 83% of these occur just once. The ten largest clones take up more than 3% of the sample.

The CDR3, cysteine through phenylalanine, is 11 amino acids long. Here the CDR3 DNA is all that survives: 33 bases in frame from base 1. The germline V gene (reference sequence) supplies CDR1 LNHDA and CDR2 SQIVND. V and J lose 5 bases and 3 bases, and a span of 5 bases separates them. This entry belongs to a study of neoadjuvant anti-PD-1 for oral cavity cancer (dated by TCRdb to about 2021). With respect to the entire study: Patients mostly received three to four biweekly doses of nivolumab at 3 mg/kg before curative-intent surgical resection. Patients who did not progress were given a fourth nivolumab dose at about day 43 and had definitive surgical resection on days 50-56. Patients with complete response, partial response or stable disease by RECIST 1.1 were defined as responders, whereas patients with progression were defined as non-responders. The parent correlative cohort included some 13 patients, with an approximately 33% response rate. The investigation overall reported the following: After neoadjuvant nivolumab, non-responders showed significantly higher T cell clonality (Gini index) in PBMCs than responders did. Higher pretreatment blood Treg/Th17 ratios correlated with higher pretreatment blood TCRbeta clonality and lower post-treatment tumor TCRbeta clonality. The TCR analyses had only a few patients in each response group, and the authors called for validation in larger cohorts.

This receptor chain uses TRBV19 and TRBJ2-7; the D gene cannot be named for sure. The sample consisted of PBMCs, taken before nivolumab (anti-PD-1) treatment. This TCR derives from a person between 35 and 79 years old with oral cavity squamous cell carcinoma. For the CDR3, the sequence is CASSWSYEQYF. The nucleotides read TGTGCCAGTAGTTGGAGCTACGAGCAGTACTTC.